The T cell receptor beta chain described here comes from a study of multiple sclerosis patients with progressive multifocal leukoencephalopathy (dated by TCRdb to 2018 to 2020). Background on the whole study: Controls were a few natalizumab-treated MS patients who did not develop PML, sampled longitudinally. Peripheral T and B cells were examined in MS patients who went on to develop PML (4 under natalizumab, 1 after alemtuzumab) as well as in treated patients who did not. Longitudinal follow-up was performed in two natalizumab-treated patients who later developed PML, from before therapy through 6 and 12 months to PML onset. The goal was to find JC virus-specific or public T-cell expansions that arose at the time of PML onset.

Using the immunoSEQ two-step multiplex PCR at survey-level depth, TRB CDR3 regions were amplified from genomic DNA. To estimate template counts and remove amplification bias, each PCR was spiked with synthetic inline TR CDR3 controls covering all V-J pairings. Reads were processed so that amplification and sequencing bias were reduced, and quantification was performed against synthetic TR CDR3 analogs. The paper's processing steps were these. In ImmunoSEQ Analyzer, raw data were processed so that out-of-frame sequences and CDR3s with stop codons were removed, with gene names following IMGT nomenclature. Repertoire diversity was summarized as normalized Shannon entropy, defined as 1 minus Pielou's evenness. TRB sequences were considered identical only when V gene, J gene and CDR3 were shared. Public PML clonotypes were CDR3s found in two or more PML-onset samples but not found earlier, in controls, or in public databases. Positional CDR3 amino acid composition was analyzed in Skylign with the observed count method. TCRdb mirrors the immuneACCESS table, restricted to in-frame sequences. Some clones are absent from its copies; in checked studies, under half trace to an unresolved V gene, and the reason for the others is unknown. From that table come the V and J calls and clone size; the DNA was used to work out D and trimming. The sample table holds tens of thousands of clones, of which about 91% were seen once. The top ten clones comprise over 1.3% of the sample.

This clone was observed once. The antigen it recognizes is unknown. At one end, the junction sequence differs from germline, possibly due to a read error. Per the publication, the time point label means: before natalizumab initiation. Interferon beta had previously been received by all listed patients, and all PML patients were female. T0 blood samples were collected before the first natalizumab infusion. Ficoll-Hypaque density gradient centrifugation was used to isolate peripheral blood mononuclear cells. Taken from cysteine to phenylalanine, the CDR3 has 16 residues. Only the CDR3 DNA stays, 48 bases, in frame from base 1. Per the germline V gene, SGHRS is the CDR1 and YFSETQ is the CDR2. Study-wide conclusions, independent of this receptor: Less diverse TRB repertoires in most PML patients were suggested by lower normalized Shannon entropy, whereas values near 1 were observed in the natalizumab-treated controls. TRB clones with frequency above 0.5% were observed only in PML patients, but the clones expanded at PML onset were found to be already present before and during natalizumab therapy. The analysis covered only peripheral blood, although cerebrospinal fluid or brain lymphocytes might be more informative for natalizumab-associated PML. At the time PML developed, no common TRBV or TRBJ gene usage or preferential TRBV-TRBJ pairings were detected. Given the small, descriptive cohort, it remained unclear whether the study findings reflect JC virus infection or general immunocompromise.

The sequence joins TRBV5-1 to TRBJ2-2; a weak D assignment points to TRBD2 (5 bases agree). This sequence originates from a human donor with multiple sclerosis. The specimen was PBMCs. The CDR3 is CASTLSGGLNTGELFF. The DNA reads as follows: TGCGCCAGCACCTTGAGTGGCGGACTGAACACCGGGGAGCTGTTTTTT.